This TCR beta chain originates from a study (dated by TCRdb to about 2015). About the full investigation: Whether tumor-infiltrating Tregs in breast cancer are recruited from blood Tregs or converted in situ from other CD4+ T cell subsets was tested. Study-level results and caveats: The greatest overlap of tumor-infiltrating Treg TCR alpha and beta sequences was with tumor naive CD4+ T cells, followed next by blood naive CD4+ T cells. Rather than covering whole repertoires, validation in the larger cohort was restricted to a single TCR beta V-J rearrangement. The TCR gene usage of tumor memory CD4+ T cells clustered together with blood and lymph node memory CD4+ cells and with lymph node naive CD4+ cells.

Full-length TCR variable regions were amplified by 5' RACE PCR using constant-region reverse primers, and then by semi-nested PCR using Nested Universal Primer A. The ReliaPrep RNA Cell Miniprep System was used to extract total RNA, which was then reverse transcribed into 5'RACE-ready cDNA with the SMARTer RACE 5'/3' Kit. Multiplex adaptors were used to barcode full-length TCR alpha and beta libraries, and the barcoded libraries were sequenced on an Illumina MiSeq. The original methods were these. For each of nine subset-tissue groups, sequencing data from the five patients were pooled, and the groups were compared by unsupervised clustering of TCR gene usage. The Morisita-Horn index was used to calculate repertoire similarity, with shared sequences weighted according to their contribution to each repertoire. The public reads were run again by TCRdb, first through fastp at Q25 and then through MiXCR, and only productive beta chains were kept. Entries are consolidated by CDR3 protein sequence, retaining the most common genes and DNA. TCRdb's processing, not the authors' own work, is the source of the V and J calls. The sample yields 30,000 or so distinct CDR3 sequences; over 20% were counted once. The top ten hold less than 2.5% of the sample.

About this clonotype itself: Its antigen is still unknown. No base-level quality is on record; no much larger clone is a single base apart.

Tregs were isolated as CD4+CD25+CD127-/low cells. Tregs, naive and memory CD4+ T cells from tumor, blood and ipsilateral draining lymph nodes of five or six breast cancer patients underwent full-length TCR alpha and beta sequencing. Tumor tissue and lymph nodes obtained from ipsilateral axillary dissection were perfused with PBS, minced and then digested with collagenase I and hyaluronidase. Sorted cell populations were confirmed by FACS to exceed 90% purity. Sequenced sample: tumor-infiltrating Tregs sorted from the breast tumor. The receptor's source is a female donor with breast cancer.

The CDR3 has the sequence CAWSSQGTGHSPLHF. The DNA sequence is as follows: TGTGCCTGGAGTTCCCAGGGGACAGGGCATTCACCCCTCCACTTT. Recombination joined TRBV30 with TRBJ1-6, with 9 bases in between that match TRBD1. Trimming accounts for 2 bases at V and 8 bases at J, while the number of junction bases matched to no gene is 7. Including cysteine and phenylalanine, the CDR3 has 15 amino acids. This entry keeps only the CDR3 DNA: 45 bases, framed from base 1. Sequences GTSNPN (CDR1) and SVGIG (CDR2) are obtained from the germline V gene (reference sequence).